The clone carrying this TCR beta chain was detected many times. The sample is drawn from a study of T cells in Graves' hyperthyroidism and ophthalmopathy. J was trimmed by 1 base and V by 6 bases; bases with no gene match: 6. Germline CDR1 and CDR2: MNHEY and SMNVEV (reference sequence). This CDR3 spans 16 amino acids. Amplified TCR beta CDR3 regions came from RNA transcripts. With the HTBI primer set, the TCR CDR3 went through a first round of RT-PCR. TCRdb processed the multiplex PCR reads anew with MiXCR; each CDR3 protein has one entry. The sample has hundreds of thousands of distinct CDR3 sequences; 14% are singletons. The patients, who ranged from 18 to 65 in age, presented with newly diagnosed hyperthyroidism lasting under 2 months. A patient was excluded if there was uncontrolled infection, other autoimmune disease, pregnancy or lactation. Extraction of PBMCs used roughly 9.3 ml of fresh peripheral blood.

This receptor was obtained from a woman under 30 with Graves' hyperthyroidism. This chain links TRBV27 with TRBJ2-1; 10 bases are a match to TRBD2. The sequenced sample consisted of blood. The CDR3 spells CASSPSSGSSYNEQFF. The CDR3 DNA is TGTGCCAGCAGCCCCTCTAGCGGGAGTTCCTACAATGAGCAGTTCTTC.